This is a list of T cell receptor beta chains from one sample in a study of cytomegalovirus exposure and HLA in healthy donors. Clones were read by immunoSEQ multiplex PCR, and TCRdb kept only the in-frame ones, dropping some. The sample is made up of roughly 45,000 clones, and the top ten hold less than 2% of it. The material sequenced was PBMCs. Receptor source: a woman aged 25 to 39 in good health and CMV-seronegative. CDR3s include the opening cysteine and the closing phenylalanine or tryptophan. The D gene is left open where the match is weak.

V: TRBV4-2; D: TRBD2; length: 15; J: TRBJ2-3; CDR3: CASSQEGTRTDTQYF; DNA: TGTGCCAGCAGCCAAGAAGGGACTAGGACAGATACGCAGTATTTT
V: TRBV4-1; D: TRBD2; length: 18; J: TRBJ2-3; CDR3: CASSQDGIAGGRADTQYF; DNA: TGCGCCAGCAGCCAAGATGGAATAGCGGGAGGGAGGGCAGATACGCAGTATTTT
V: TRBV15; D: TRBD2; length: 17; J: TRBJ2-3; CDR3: CATSRDFGLAGPDTQYF; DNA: TGTGCCACCAGCAGAGATTTCGGACTAGCGGGTCCAGATACGCAGTATTTT
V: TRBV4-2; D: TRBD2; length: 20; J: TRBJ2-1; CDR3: CASSQPRIGGGRAEGYEQFF; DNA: TGTGCCAGCAGCCAGCCTCGGATCGGGGGCGGGAGGGCCGAAGGGTATGAGCAGTTCTTC
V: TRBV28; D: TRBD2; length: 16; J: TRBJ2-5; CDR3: CASSRTSGSGIGTQYF; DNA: TGTGCCAGCAGTAGGACTAGCGGGAGCGGTATCGGGACCCAGTACTTC
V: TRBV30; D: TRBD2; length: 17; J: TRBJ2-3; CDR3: CARGGTSGRGSTDTQYF; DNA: TGTGCCCGCGGAGGGACTAGCGGGCGAGGGAGCACAGATACGCAGTATTTT
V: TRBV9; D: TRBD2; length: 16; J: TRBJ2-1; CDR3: CASSVVSREGLNEQFF; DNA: TGTGCCAGCAGCGTAGTCTCCCGGGAGGGCCTCAATGAGCAGTTCTTC
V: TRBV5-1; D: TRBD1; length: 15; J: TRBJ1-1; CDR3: CASSLVQGGNTEAFF; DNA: TGCGCCAGCAGCTTGGTGCAGGGGGGGAACACTGAAGCTTTCTTT
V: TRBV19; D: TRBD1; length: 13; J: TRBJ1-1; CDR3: CASSIGDSSEAFF; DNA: TGTGCCAGTAGTATTGGGGACAGCTCTGAAGCTTTCTTT
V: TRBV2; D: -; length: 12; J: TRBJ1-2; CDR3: CASIALPYGYTF; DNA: TGTGCCAGCATCGCGTTGCCGTATGGCTACACCTTC
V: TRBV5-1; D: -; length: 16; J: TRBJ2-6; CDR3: CASSLTGTSGANVLTF; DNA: TGCGCCAGCAGCTTAACTGGGACTTCTGGGGCCAACGTCCTGACTTTC
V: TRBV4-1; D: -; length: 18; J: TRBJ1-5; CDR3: CASSHIGRGNKGNQPQHF; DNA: TGCGCCAGCAGCCACATCGGGAGGGGGAATAAGGGCAATCAGCCCCAGCATTTT
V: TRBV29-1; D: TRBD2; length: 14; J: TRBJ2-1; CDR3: CSAASGSSYNEQFF; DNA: TGCAGCGCGGCTAGCGGGAGCTCCTACAATGAGCAGTTCTTC
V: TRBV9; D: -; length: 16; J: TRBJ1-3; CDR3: CASSVKDRSSGNTIYF; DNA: TGTGCCAGCAGCGTAAAGGACAGAAGCTCTGGAAACACCATATATTTT
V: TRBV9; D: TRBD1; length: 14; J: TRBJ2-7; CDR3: CASGGGQGKNEQYF; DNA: TGTGCCAGCGGTGGGGGACAGGGGAAGAACGAGCAGTACTTC
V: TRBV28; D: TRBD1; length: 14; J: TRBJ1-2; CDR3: CASKPGQGAWGYTF; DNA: TGTGCCAGTAAACCGGGACAGGGGGCTTGGGGCTACACCTTC
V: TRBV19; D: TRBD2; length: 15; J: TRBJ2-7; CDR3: CASSSEASGEYEQYF; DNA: TGTGCCAGTAGTAGTGAGGCTAGCGGGGAGTACGAGCAGTACTTC
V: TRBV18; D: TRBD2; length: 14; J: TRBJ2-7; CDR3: CASSPIAGVNEQYF; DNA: TGTGCCAGCTCACCAATAGCGGGAGTGAACGAGCAGTACTTC
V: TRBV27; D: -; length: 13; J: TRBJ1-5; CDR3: CASSLGLYQPQHF; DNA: TGTGCCAGCAGTTTGGGGCTGTATCAGCCCCAGCATTTT
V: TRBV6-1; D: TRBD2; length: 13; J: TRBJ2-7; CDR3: CASSTSEPYEQYF; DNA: TGTGCCAGCTCTACTAGCGAGCCCTACGAGCAGTACTTC
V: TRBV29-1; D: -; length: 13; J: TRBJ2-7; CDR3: CSVALGRAAEQYF; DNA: TGCAGCGTGGCCTTGGGCAGGGCCGCCGAGCAGTACTTC